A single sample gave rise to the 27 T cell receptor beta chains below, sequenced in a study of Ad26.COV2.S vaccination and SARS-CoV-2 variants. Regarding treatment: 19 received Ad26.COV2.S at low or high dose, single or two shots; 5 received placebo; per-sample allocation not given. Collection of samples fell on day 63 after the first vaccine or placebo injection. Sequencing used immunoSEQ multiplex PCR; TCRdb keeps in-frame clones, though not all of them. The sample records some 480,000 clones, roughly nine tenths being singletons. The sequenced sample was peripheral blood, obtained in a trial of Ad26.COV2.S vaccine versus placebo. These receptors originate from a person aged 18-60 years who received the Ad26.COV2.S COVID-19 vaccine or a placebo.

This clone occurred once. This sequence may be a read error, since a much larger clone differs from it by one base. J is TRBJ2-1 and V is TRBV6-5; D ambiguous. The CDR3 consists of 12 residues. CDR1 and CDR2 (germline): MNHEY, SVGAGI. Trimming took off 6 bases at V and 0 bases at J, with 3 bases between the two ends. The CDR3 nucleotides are TGTGCCAGCAGGGGCTCCTACAATGAGCAGTTCTTC. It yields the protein CASRGSYNEQFF.

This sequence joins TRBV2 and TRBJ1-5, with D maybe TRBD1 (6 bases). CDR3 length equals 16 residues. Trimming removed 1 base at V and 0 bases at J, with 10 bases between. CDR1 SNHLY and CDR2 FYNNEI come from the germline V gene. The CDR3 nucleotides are TGTGCCAGCAGTGAAGGGGGGGGCTATAGCAATCAGCCCCAGCATTTT. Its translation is CASSEGGGYSNQPQHF.

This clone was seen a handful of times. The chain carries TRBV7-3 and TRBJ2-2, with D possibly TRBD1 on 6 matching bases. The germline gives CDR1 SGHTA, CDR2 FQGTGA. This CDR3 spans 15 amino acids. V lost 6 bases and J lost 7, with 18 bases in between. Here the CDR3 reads CASSRDNLAGGELFF. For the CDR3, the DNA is TGTGCCAGCAGTAGGGACAACTTAGCAGGCGGGGAGCTGTTTTTT.

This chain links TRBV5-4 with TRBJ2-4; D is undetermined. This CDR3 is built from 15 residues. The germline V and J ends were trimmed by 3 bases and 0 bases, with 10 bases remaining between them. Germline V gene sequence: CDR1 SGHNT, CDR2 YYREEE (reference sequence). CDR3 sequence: CASSSDLIAKNIQYF. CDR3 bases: TGTGCCAGCAGCTCAGATTTAATAGCCAAAAACATTCAGTACTTC.

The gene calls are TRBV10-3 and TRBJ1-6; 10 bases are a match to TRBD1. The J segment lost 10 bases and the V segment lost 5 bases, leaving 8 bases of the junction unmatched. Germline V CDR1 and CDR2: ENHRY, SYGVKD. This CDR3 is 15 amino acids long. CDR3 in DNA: TGTGCCATCAGTCTCCTCGACAGGGGGCAATCACCCCTCCACTTT. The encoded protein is CAISLLDRGQSPLHF.

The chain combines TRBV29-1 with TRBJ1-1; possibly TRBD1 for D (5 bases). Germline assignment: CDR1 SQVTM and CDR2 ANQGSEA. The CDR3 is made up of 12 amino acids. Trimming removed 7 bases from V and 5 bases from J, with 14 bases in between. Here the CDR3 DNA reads TGCAGCGGGGACTCGACGGGGACTGAAGCTTTCTTT. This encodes CSGDSTGTEAFF.

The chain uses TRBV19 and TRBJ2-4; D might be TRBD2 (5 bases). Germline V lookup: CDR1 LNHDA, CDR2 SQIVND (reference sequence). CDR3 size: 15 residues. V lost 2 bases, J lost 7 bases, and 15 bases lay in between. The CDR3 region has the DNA TGTGCCAGTAGTATAAATCTGGAGGTTTTCAACATTCAGTACTTC. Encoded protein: CASSINLEVFNIQYF.

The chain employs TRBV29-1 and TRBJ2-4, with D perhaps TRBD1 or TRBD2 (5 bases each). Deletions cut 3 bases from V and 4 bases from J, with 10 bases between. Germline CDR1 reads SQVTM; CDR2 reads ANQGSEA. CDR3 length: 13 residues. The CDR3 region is CSVEEAGKNIQYF. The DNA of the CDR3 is TGCAGCGTTGAGGAGGCAGGGAAAAACATTCAGTACTTC.

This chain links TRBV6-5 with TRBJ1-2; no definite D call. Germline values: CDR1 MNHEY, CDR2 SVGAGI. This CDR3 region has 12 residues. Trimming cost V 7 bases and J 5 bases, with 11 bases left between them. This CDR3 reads CASTPGAYGYTF. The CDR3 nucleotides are TGTGCCAGCACCCCCGGAGCTTATGGCTACACCTTC.

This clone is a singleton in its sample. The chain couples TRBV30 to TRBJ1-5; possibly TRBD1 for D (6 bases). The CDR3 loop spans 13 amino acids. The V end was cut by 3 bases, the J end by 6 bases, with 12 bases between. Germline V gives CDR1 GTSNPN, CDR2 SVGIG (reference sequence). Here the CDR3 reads CAWSLQGSQPQHF. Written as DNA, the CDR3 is TGTGCCTGGAGCCTACAGGGTAGTCAGCCCCAGCATTTT.

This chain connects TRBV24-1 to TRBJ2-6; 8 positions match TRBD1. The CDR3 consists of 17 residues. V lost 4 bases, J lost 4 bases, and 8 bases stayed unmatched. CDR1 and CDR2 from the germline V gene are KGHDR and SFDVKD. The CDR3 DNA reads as TGTGCCACCAGTGAACCCGGACAGGGTTCAGGGGCCAACGTCCTGACTTTC. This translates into CATSEPGQGSGANVLTF.

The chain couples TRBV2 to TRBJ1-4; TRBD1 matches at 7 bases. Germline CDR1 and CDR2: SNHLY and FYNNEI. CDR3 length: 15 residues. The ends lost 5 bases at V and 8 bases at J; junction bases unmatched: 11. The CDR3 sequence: CASSLTGTAAEKLFF. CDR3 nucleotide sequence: TGTGCCAGCAGTCTCACCGGGACAGCAGCCGAAAAACTGTTTTTT.

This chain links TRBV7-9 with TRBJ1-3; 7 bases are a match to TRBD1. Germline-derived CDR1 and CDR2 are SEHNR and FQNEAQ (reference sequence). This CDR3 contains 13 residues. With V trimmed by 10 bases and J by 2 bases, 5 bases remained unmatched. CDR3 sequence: CAITGQTGNTIYF. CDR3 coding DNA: TGTGCCATCACGGGACAGACTGGAAACACCATATATTTT.

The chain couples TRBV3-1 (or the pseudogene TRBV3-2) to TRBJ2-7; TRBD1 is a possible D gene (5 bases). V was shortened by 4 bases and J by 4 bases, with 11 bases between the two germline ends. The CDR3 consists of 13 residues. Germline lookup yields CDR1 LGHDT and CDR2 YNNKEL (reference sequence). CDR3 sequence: CASSRGRAYEQYF. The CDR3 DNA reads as TGTGCCAGCAGCCGGGGCAGGGCTTACGAGCAGTACTTC.

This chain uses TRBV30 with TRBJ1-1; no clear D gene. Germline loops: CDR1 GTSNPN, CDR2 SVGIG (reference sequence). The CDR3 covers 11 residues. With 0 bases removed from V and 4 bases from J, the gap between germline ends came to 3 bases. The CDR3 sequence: CAWSVTTEAFF. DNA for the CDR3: TGTGCCTGGAGTGTGACCACTGAAGCTTTCTTT.

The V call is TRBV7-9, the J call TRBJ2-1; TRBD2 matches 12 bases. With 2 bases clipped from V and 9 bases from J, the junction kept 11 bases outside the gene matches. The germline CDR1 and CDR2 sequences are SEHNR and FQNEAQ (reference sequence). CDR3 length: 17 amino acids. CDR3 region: CASSLFSSGRVRSEQFF. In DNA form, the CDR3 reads TGTGCCAGCAGCTTATTCTCTAGCGGGAGGGTTCGGTCTGAGCAGTTCTTC.

The CDR3 region has the DNA TGTGCCAGCAGCGCACAAATTGGGACAGGGGCGGTTGAGCAGTTCTTC. Its translation: CASSAQIGTGAVEQFF. V is TRBV9 and J is TRBJ2-1, with 10 bases lining up with TRBD1. Germline V CDR1 and CDR2: SGDLS, YYNGEE. The CDR3 totals 16 residues. J gave up 9 bases and V 3 bases, and 12 bases lay outside the gene matches.

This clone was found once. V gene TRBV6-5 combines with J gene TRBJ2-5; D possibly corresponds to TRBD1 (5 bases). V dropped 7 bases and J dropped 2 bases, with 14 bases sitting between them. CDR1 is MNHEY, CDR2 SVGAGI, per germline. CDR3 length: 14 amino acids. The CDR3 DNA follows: TGTGCCAGCAAAGGACCAGGGCGGCAAGAGACCCAGTACTTC. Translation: CASKGPGRQETQYF.

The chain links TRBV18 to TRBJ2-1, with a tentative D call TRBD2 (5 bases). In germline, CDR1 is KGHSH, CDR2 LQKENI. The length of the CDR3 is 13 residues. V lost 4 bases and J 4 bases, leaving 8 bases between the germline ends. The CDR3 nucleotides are TGTGCCAGCTCACGGGAGTTTTACAATGAGCAGTTCTTC. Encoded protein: CASSREFYNEQFF.

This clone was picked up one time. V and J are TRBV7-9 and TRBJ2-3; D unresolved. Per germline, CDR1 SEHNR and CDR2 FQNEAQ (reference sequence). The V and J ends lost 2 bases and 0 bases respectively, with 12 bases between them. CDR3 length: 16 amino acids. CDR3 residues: CASSLWVTTSTDTQYF. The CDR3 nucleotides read TGTGCCAGCAGCTTATGGGTTACTACTAGCACAGATACGCAGTATTTT.

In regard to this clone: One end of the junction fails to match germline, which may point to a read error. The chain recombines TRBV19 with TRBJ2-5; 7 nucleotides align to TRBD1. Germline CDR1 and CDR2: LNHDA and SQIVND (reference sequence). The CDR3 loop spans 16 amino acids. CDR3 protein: CACRRSPGTAQETLYF. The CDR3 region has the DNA TGTGCCTGTAGAAGATCCCCCGGGACAGCCCAAGAGACCCTGTACTTC.

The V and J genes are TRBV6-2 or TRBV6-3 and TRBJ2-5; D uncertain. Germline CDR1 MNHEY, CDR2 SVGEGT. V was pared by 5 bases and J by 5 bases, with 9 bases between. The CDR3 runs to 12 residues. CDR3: CASSPTLETQYF. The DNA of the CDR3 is TGTGCCAGCAGTCCAACCCTGGAGACCCAGTACTTC.

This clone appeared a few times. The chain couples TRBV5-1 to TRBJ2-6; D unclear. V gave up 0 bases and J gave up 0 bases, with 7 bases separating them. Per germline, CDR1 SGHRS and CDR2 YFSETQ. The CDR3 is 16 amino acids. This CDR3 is CASSLEVSSGANVLTF. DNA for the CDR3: TGCGCCAGCAGCTTGGAGGTCAGCTCTGGGGCCAACGTCCTGACTTTC.

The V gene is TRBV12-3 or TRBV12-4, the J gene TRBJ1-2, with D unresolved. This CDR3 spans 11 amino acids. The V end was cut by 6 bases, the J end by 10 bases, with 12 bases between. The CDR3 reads CASSEGRYYTF. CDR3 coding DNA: TGTGCCAGCAGCGAAGGACGCTACTACACCTTC.

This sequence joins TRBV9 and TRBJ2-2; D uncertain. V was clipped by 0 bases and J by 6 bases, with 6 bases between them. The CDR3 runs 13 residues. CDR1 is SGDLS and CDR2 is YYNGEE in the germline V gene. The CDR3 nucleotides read TGTGCCAGCAGCGTAGCGGCCTCCGGGGAGCTGTTTTTT. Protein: CASSVAASGELFF.

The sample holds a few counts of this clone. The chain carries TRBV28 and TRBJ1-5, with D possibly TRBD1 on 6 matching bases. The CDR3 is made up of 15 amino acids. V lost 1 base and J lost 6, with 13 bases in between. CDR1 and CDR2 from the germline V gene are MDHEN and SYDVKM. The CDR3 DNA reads TGTGCCAGCAGTTTATTTGGGGGGGGCGGTCAGCCCCAGCATTTT. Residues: CASSLFGGGGQPQHF.

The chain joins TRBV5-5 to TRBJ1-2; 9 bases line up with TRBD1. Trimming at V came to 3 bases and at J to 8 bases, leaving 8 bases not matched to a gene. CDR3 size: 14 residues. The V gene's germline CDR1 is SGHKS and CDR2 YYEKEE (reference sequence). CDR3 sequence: CASSSGTGIWGYTF. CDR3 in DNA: TGTGCCAGCAGCTCCGGGACAGGGATTTGGGGCTACACCTTC.